These T cell receptor beta chains were read from a single sample in a study of beta chain features in type 1 diabetes. The protocol was immunoSEQ multiplex PCR, while the TCRdb copy is restricted to in-frame clones and leaves out a portion. The sample lists under 850,000 clones, under 15% occurring once. Sequenced input: naive CD4+ T cells from blood. These receptors originate from a man between 18 and 29 years old with type 1 diabetes. CDR3s include the opening cysteine and the closing phenylalanine or tryptophan. D genes are given only for firm matches. Size is stated for part of the rows, as once, few or many counts, or as a class when the clone is expanded.

>.|TRBV10-3|.|TRBJ1-1
TGTGCCATAAACAGGGCTTGGAACACTGAAGCTTTCTTT
CAINRAWNTEAFF
>TRBD1|TRBV29-1|.|TRBJ1-2
TGCAGCGTCGGACAGGGGGACTATGGCTACACCTTC
CSVGQGDYGYTF
>.|TRBV30|.|TRBJ2-7
TGTGCCTGGACGATAGGTGCAGAGCAGTACTTC
CAWTIGAEQYF
>.|TRBV14|.|TRBJ1-5
TGTGCCAGCAGCACAGGGACCAATCAGCCCCAGCATTTT
CASSTGTNQPQHF
>TRBD2|TRBV6-4|.|TRBJ2-3
TGTGCCAGCAGTCGACTAGCGGGAACAGATACGCAGTATTTT
CASSRLAGTDTQYF
>TRBD1|TRBV10-3|few|TRBJ2-3
TGTGCCATCACCTCGACAGGGAACACAGATACGCAGTATTTT
CAITSTGNTDTQYF
>.|TRBV4-1|few|TRBJ1-2
TGCGCCAGCAGCCAGGGCCATCGGACCGGGCCCTCCTATGGCTACACCTTC
CASSQGHRTGPSYGYTF
>TRBD1|TRBV2|.|TRBJ1-5
TGTGCCAGCAGTGAAGAGGAACAGGGGAACCAGCCCCAGCATTTT
CASSEEEQGNQPQHF
>.|TRBV27|few|TRBJ2-5
TGTGCCAGCAGTCCGAAAGGGTTAGGCAGGGTGATGCAAGAGACCCAGTACTTC
CASSPKGLGRVMQETQYF
>TRBD2|TRBV30|.|TRBJ2-5
TGTGCCTGGAGCCCAGCGGGACTAGCAGCAGAGACCCAGTACTTC
CAWSPAGLAAETQYF
>.|TRBV14|few|TRBJ2-7
TGTGCCAGCAGCCAAGTGAATCACCCGTCCCTCTACGAGCAGTACTTC
CASSQVNHPSLYEQYF
>TRBD1|TRBV7-9|few|TRBJ2-7
TGTGCCACCGACGGCGCGGGACAGGTCTACGAGCAGTACTTC
CATDGAGQVYEQYF
>.|TRBV28|few|TRBJ1-1
TGTGCCAGCAGATGGGGGGCTAGAAGTTCTGAAGCTTTCTTT
CASRWGARSSEAFF
>.|TRBV7-9|few|TRBJ1-2
TGTGCCAGCAGCTTAGCTGCAGGGGTCGGCGGCTACACCTTC
CASSLAAGVGGYTF
>TRBD2|TRBV4-2|.|TRBJ2-3
TGTGCCAGCAGCCAAGATCCACTAGCGGGGGGTACAGATACGCAGTATTTT
CASSQDPLAGGTDTQYF
>.|TRBV5-6|.|TRBJ2-3
TGTGCCAGCAGCTTATCGTTATTGCGGGGAACAGATACGCAGTATTTT
CASSLSLLRGTDTQYF
>TRBD1|TRBV7-9|.|TRBJ1-4
TGTGCCAGCAGCCAAGGACAGGCGAATGAAAAACTGTTTTTT
CASSQGQANEKLFF
>.|TRBV5-1|once|TRBJ2-1
TGCGCCAGCAGCTTGGTGGCCAGGGGAAGATTGAGTTCCTACAATGAGCAGTTCTTC
CASSLVARGRLSSYNEQFF
>TRBD1|TRBV6-1|.|TRBJ1-1
TGTGCCAGCAAGACAGGGTTGAACACTGAAGCTTTCTTT
CASKTGLNTEAFF
>.|TRBV30|.|TRBJ1-2
TGTGCCTGGAGTGTGGGTGACTATGGCTACACCTTC
CAWSVGDYGYTF